Presented here are 27 T cell receptor beta chains from one specimen sequenced in a study of shared clonotypes between healthy human individuals. Libraries were prepared by immunoSEQ multiplex PCR; TCRdb keeps only in-frame clonotypes and omits some of them. Counted here are 550,000 to 600,000 clones, roughly 72% occurring once; the ten biggest clones make up more than 10%. Sequences were obtained from PBMCs. The receptors here all came from a woman aged 40 to 55 in good health. Some clones in this sample may be carry-over from other donors' samples.

With respect to this clone: The likely explanation is a read error, given a far larger clone one base away. The chain links TRBV14 to TRBJ1-3, with D unclear. CDR1 SGHDN and CDR2 FVKESK come from the germline V gene. The CDR3 runs to 16 residues. Trimming shortened V by 0 bases and J by 0 bases, and 9 bases separated the two germline ends. The CDR3 DNA follows: TGTGCCAGCAGCCAAGAATTGCATAGCTCTGGAAACACCATATATTTT. Protein: CASSQELHSSGNTIYF. Filled out from reference TRBV14 and TRBJ1-3, the complete variable domain reads EAGVTQFPSHSVIEKGQTVTLRCDPISGHDNLYWYRRVMGKEIKFLLHFVKESKQDESGMPNNRFLAERTGGTYSTLKVQPAELEDSGVYFCASSQELHSSGNTIYFGEGSWLTVV.

The chain couples TRBV6-6 to TRBJ2-3, with a possible D match to TRBD2 (6 bases). Germline V gene data show CDR1 as MNHNY and CDR2 as SVGAGI (reference sequence). The CDR3 is 13 amino acids. V lost 6 bases and J lost 6, with 13 bases in between. The CDR3, as DNA: TGTGCCAGCAGGGGCGGGGCGAAGGATACGCAGTATTTT. It encodes CASRGGAKDTQYF.

This clone was counted only a few times. V and J are TRBV7-2 and TRBJ2-4; possible D gene TRBD1, 5 bases. Trimming took off 4 bases at V and 3 bases at J, with 10 bases between the two ends. CDR1 SGHTA and CDR2 FQGNSA come from the germline V gene. The CDR3 is made up of 14 amino acids. The CDR3, as DNA: TGTGCCAGCAGCTCACAGGATATCAAAAACATTCAGTACTTC. This codes for CASSSQDIKNIQYF.

The gene calls are TRBV6-1 and TRBJ1-3, with D tentatively TRBD1 (6 bases). Germline loops: CDR1 MNHNS, CDR2 SASEGT. There are 14 residues in the CDR3. V lost 2 bases, J lost 6 bases, and 11 bases lay in between. DNA of the CDR3: TGTGCCAGCAGTGAAAACAGGGACCCAAACACCATATATTTT. Its protein product is CASSENRDPNTIYF.

V gene TRBV5-1 combines with J gene TRBJ1-1; no firm D call. Germline V CDR1 and CDR2: SGHRS, YFSETQ. Trimming shortened V by 0 bases and J by 4 bases, and 7 bases separated the two germline ends. The CDR3 sequence is 13 residues long. CDR3 in amino acids: CASSLVVGTEAFF. The CDR3 region has the DNA TGCGCCAGCAGCTTGGTGGTGGGCACTGAAGCTTTCTTT.

This clone occurred once. The chain joins TRBV11-2 to TRBJ2-7; 8 nucleotides agree with TRBD1. Germline-derived CDR1 and CDR2 are SGHAT and FQNNGV. The CDR3 is made up of 13 amino acids. The V and J ends lost 6 bases and 4 bases, in that order; junction bases with no gene match: 5. CDR3 residues: CASSPRTGYEQYF. As DNA, the CDR3 is TGTGCCAGCAGTCCGCGGACAGGGTACGAGCAGTACTTC.

The chain couples TRBV19 to TRBJ1-2; TRBD1 agrees at 8 bases. The CDR3 loop spans 14 amino acids. Trimming at V came to 5 bases and at J to 4 bases, leaving 6 bases not matched to a gene. From germline, CDR1 is LNHDA and CDR2 SQIVND (reference sequence). The CDR3 nucleotides read TGTGCCAGTAGTGTGGCAGGGGGCGGCTATGGCTACACCTTC. This encodes CASSVAGGGYGYTF.

This clone was recorded a few times. The J gene is TRBJ2-1, the V gene TRBV11-2, with D uncertain. The V gene lost 2 bases and the J gene lost 6 bases, with 8 bases spanning the gap. Germline V CDR1 and CDR2: SGHAT, FQNNGV. The CDR3 is 13 residues long. The CDR3 bases are TGTGCCAGCAGCTTATGGGCGCCCAATGAGCAGTTCTTC. Residues: CASSLWAPNEQFF.

This clone was observed many times. The chain employs TRBV30 and TRBJ2-5; 7 bases fit TRBD1. Germline assignment: CDR1 GTSNPN and CDR2 SVGIG (reference sequence). The length of the CDR3 is 14 residues. Unmatched junction bases numbered 8, after V lost 2 bases and J lost 5 bases. The CDR3 sequence is CAWSPSTGTETQYF. The CDR3, as DNA: TGTGCCTGGAGTCCGTCGACAGGGACGGAGACCCAGTACTTC.

This chain uses TRBV30 with TRBJ2-4, with a tentative D call TRBD2 (6 bases). The CDR3 consists of 13 residues. The V end lost 8 bases, the J end lost 5 bases, and 16 bases lay between the germline ends. Germline CDR1 reads GTSNPN; CDR2 reads SVGIG (reference sequence). For the CDR3, the DNA is TGTGCCGGGGGACTCCAGAACCAAAACATTCAGTACTTC. Protein sequence: CAGGLQNQNIQYF.

This clone was seen repeatedly, ten times or more. V and J are TRBV19 and TRBJ1-1; D is unclear. CDR1 is LNHDA, CDR2 SQIVND, per germline (reference sequence). V lost 6 bases and J 0 bases, leaving 5 bases between the germline ends. The CDR3 is 12 amino acids. CDR3 DNA: TGTGCCAGTAGGCTTATGAACACTGAAGCTTTCTTT. The encoded protein is CASRLMNTEAFF.

The rearrangement joins TRBV13 to TRBJ2-1; D may be TRBD1 or TRBD2 (5 bases each). Germline V CDR1 and CDR2: PRHDT, FYEKMQ (reference sequence). The CDR3 is 15 residues long. The germline V and J ends were trimmed by 1 base and 6 bases, with 13 bases remaining between them. CDR3 protein: CASSLATGPLNEQFF. Written as DNA, the CDR3 is TGTGCCAGCAGCTTAGCCACGGGACCTCTCAATGAGCAGTTCTTC.

The chain recombines TRBV7-9 with TRBJ2-3; D uncertain. V dropped 2 bases and J dropped 7 bases, with 7 bases sitting between them. Germline V lookup: CDR1 SEHNR, CDR2 FQNEAQ (reference sequence). This CDR3 region has 12 residues. The CDR3 loop reads CASSLRRNTQYF. CDR3 bases: TGTGCCAGCAGCTTAAGGCGGAATACGCAGTATTTT.

The chain carries TRBV27 and TRBJ2-3, with unresolved D. The CDR3 is 13 amino acids. V lost 1 base, J lost 2 bases, and 4 bases lay in between. Germline CDR1 and CDR2: MNHEY and SMNVEV (reference sequence). The CDR3: CASSLLDTDTQYF. The CDR3 DNA sequence: TGTGCCAGCAGTTTATTAGACACAGATACGCAGTATTTT.

This chain connects TRBV30 to TRBJ1-1; 7 nucleotides match TRBD1. The CDR3 totals 16 residues. V trimming: 0 bases; J trimming: 2 bases; junction bases outside the gene matches: 9. Germline CDR1 and CDR2: GTSNPN and SVGIG (reference sequence). The CDR3 nucleotides are TGTGCCTGGAGTGTGAGAGGGGGCCGGACAAACACTGAAGCTTTCTTT. Its protein is CAWSVRGGRTNTEAFF.

The chain links TRBV30 to TRBJ1-2; D is undetermined. Germline V CDR1 and CDR2: GTSNPN, SVGIG (reference sequence). V was shortened by 4 bases and J by 7 bases, with 16 bases between the two germline ends. This CDR3 region has 13 residues. This CDR3 reads CAWTRREGGGYTF. In nucleotides, the CDR3 is TGTGCCTGGACCCGCCGGGAGGGCGGTGGCTACACCTTC.

With regard to this clone: A much bigger clone sits one base away, suggesting this may be a read error. The sample holds other DNA sequences that translate to the same CDR3. J is TRBJ2-5 and V is TRBV6-4, with TRBD2 matching over 12 bases. The CDR3 is made up of 16 amino acids. CDR1 is MRHNA, CDR2 SNTAGT, per germline. The trim removed 6 bases at V and 2 bases at J, leaving 7 bases unmatched. In nucleotides, the CDR3 is TGTGCCAGCAGCCAGACCGGGACTAGCGGGCAAGAGACCCAGTACTTC. Amino acid sequence: CASSQTGTSGQETQYF.

This clone was counted a few times. The gene calls are TRBV13 and TRBJ2-3; D ambiguous. This CDR3 comprises 13 residues. V was cut by 3 bases and J by 0 bases, with 4 bases left in between. CDR1 PRHDT and CDR2 FYEKMQ come from the germline V gene (reference sequence). CDR3 loop: CASSLRSTDTQYF. CDR3 coding DNA: TGTGCCAGCAGCTTGAGGAGCACAGATACGCAGTATTTT.

V is TRBV5-4 and J is TRBJ1-2; tentative D call: TRBD1 (6 bases). Trimming took off 0 bases at V and 4 bases at J, with 10 bases between the two ends. CDR1 is SGHNT and CDR2 is YYREEE in the germline V gene (reference sequence). CDR3 length: 14 amino acids. DNA for the CDR3: TGTGCCAGCAGCTTGGCCAGGGGAGGCTATGGCTACACCTTC. This encodes CASSLARGGYGYTF.

The gene calls are TRBV5-4 and TRBJ2-7; 10 nucleotides agree with TRBD2. This CDR3 has 15 amino acids. Per germline, CDR1 SGHNT and CDR2 YYREEE (reference sequence). V gave up 0 bases and J gave up 5 bases; unmatched junction bases: 5. The CDR3 loop is CASSLALAGAHEQYF. CDR3 DNA sequence: TGTGCCAGCAGCTTGGCCCTAGCGGGAGCCCACGAGCAGTACTTC. Filled out from reference TRBV5-4 and TRBJ2-7, the complete variable domain reads ETGVTQSPTHLIKTRGQQVTLRCSSQSGHNTVSWYQQALGQGPQFIFQYYREEENGRGNFPPRFSGLQFPNYSSELNVNALELDDSALYLCASSLALAGAHEQYFGPGTRLTVT.

The chain has TRBV9 and TRBJ2-1; D might be TRBD1 or TRBD2, each matching 7 bases. The CDR3 is 15 amino acids. V lost 3 bases, J lost 5 bases, and 15 bases lay in between. The germline CDR1 and CDR2 sequences are SGDLS and YYNGEE. The CDR3: CASSEGAGAHNEQFF. For the CDR3, the DNA is TGTGCCAGCAGCGAGGGGGCGGGAGCCCACAATGAGCAGTTCTTC.

The V call is TRBV6-5, the J call TRBJ2-4; D perhaps matches TRBD2 (6 bases). V was shortened by 6 bases and J by 7 bases, with 16 bases between the two germline ends. The germline CDR1 and CDR2 sequences are MNHEY and SVGAGI. The CDR3 runs 14 residues. The CDR3 DNA is TGTGCCAGCAGACCCGACAGTGGGGGGAACATTCAGTACTTC. Amino acid sequence: CASRPDSGGNIQYF.

The gene calls are TRBV5-8 and TRBJ1-5; D not resolved. Germline CDR1 and CDR2: SGHTS and YDEGEE. The V end was cut by 5 bases, the J end by 4 bases, with 13 bases between. This CDR3 comprises 14 residues. CDR3 DNA sequence: TGTGCCAGCAGTGGGCAGCGTAGTAATCAGCCCCAGCATTTT. Translating gives CASSGQRSNQPQHF.

As regards this clone: A single base is all that separates this from a far larger clone, so a read error is likely. The chain carries TRBV9 and TRBJ2-5; D possibly matches TRBD1 or TRBD2 (5 bases each). Germline CDR1 reads SGDLS; CDR2 reads YYNGEE. The CDR3 totals 15 residues. The CDR3 region is CAGSISGALTETQYF. The CDR3 DNA reads as TGTGCCGGCAGCATCTCCGGGGCCCTAACTGAGACCCAGTACTTC.

The chain has TRBV6-1 and TRBJ2-7; possibly TRBD2 for D (6 bases). V lost 2 bases, J lost 1 base, and 12 bases lay in between. Germline V gives CDR1 MNHNS, CDR2 SASEGT. CDR3 size: 15 residues. CDR3 in amino acids: CASSERRTISYEQYF. CDR3 in DNA: TGTGCCAGCAGTGAAAGAAGGACTATTTCCTACGAGCAGTACTTC.

V gene TRBV7-2 combines with J gene TRBJ1-2, with D possibly matching TRBD1 (6 bases). The CDR3 sequence is 14 residues long. Germline CDR1 SGHTA, CDR2 FQGNSA. V dropped 5 bases and J dropped 4 bases, with 14 bases sitting between them. The CDR3 region is CASSPGGLSYGYTF. Written as DNA, the CDR3 is TGTGCCAGCAGCCCCGGGGGGCTAAGCTATGGCTACACCTTC.

The chain is built from TRBV28 and TRBJ2-4; 16 bases line up with TRBD2. CDR1 and CDR2 from the germline V gene are MDHEN and SYDVKM. The CDR3 consists of 16 residues. The V gene end was trimmed by 3 bases and the J gene end by 7 bases; junction bases not matched to a gene: 3. The CDR3 reads CASSFTGLAGGNIQYF. The CDR3 DNA sequence: TGTGCCAGCAGTTTTACGGGACTAGCGGGGGGGAACATTCAGTACTTC. The complete variable domain, with remaining parts taken from reference TRBV28 and TRBJ2-4, reads DVKVTQSSRYLVKRTGEKVFLECVQDMDHENMFWYRQDPGLGLRLIYFSYDVKMKEKGDIPEGYSVSREKKERFSLILESASTNQTSMYLCASSFTGLAGGNIQYFGAGTRLSVL.